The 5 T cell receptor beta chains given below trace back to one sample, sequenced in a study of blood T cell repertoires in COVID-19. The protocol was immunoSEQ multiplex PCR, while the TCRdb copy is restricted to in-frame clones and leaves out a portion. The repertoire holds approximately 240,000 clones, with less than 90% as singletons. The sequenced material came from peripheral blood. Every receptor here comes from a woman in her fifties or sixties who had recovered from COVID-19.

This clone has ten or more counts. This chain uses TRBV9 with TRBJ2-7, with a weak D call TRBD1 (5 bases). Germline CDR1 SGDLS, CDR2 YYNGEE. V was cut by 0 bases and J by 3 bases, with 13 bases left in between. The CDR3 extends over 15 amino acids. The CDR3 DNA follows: TGTGCCAGCAGCGTAGCTCTTGGGCAGGGCTACGAGCAGTACTTC. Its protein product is CASSVALGQGYEQYF.

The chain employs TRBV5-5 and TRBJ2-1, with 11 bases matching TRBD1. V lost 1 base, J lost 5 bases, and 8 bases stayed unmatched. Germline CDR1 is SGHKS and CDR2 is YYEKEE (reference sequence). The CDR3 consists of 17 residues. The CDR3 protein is CASSLWVGQGAHNEQFF. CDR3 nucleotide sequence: TGTGCCAGCAGCTTGTGGGTCGGACAGGGGGCTCACAATGAGCAGTTCTTC.

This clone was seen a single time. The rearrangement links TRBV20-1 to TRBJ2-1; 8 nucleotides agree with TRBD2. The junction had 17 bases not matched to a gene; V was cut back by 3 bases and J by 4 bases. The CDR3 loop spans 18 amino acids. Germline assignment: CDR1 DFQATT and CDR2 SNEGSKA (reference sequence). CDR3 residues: CSASAGRGVPRGYNEQFF. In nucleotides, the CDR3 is TGCAGTGCTAGTGCTGGGCGGGGGGTCCCCAGGGGATACAATGAGCAGTTCTTC.

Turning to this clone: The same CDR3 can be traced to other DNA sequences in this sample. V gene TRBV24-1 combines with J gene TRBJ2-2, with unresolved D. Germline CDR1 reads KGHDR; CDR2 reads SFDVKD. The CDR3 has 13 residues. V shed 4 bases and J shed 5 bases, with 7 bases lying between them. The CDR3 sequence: CATSDPVTGELFF. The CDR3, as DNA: TGTGCCACCAGTGACCCTGTAACCGGGGAGCTGTTTTTT.

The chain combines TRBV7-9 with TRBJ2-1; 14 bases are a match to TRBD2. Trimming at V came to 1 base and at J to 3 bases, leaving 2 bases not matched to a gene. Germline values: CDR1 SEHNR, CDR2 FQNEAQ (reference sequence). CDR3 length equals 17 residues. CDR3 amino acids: CASSLGTSGGNYNEQFF. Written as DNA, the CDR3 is TGTGCCAGCAGCTTAGGGACTAGCGGGGGGAACTACAATGAGCAGTTCTTC.